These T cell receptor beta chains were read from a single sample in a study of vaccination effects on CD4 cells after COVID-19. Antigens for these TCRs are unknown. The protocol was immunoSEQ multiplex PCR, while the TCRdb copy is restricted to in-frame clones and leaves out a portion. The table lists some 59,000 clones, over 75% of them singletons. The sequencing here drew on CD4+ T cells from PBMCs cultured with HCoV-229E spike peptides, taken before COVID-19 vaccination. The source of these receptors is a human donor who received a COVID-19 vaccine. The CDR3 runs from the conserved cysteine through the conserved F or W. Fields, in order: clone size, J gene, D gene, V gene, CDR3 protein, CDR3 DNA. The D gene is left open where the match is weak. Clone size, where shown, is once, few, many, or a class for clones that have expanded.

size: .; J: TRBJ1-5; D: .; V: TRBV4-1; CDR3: CASSLRGDGTNQPQHF; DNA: TGCGCCAGCAGCCTCCGGGGGGACGGAACGAATCAGCCCCAGCATTTT
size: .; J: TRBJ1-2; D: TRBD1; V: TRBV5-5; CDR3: CASSPTETGAIQNGYTF; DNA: TGTGCCAGCAGCCCCACAGAGACAGGGGCCATTCAGAATGGCTACACCTTC
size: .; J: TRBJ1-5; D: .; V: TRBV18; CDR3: CASSPVDSNQPQHF; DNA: TGTGCCAGCTCTCCGGTCGATAGCAATCAGCCCCAGCATTTT
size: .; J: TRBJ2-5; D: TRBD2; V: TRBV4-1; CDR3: CASSQDRGGGAAETQYF; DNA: TGCGCCAGCAGCCAAGATCGGGGCGGGGGGGCCGCAGAGACCCAGTACTTC
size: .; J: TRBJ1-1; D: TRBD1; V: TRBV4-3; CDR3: CASSQDVQGPTEAFF; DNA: TGCGCCAGCAGCCAAGATGTACAGGGGCCTACTGAAGCTTTCTTT
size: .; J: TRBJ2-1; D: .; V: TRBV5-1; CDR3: CASSPDPNNEQFF; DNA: TGCGCCAGCAGCCCCGACCCAAACAATGAGCAGTTCTTC
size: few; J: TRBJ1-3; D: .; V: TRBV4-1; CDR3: CASSQDQRVASGNTIYF; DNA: TGCGCCAGCAGCCAAGACCAGAGGGTAGCTTCTGGAAACACCATATATTTT
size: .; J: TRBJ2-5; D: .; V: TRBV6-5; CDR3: CASSRGTAEETQYF; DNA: TGTGCCAGCAGTCGCGGGACGGCAGAAGAGACCCAGTACTTC
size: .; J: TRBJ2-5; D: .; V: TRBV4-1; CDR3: CASSHPAREETQYF; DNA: TGCGCCAGCAGCCATCCAGCTAGAGAAGAGACCCAGTACTTC
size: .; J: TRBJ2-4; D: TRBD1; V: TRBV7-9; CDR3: CASSRTGLAKNIQYF; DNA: TGTGCCAGCAGCCGGACAGGACTAGCCAAAAACATTCAGTACTTC
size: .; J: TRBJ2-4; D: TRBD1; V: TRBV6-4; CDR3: CASSEQGATNIQYF; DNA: TGTGCCAGCAGTGAACAGGGGGCTACGAACATTCAGTACTTC
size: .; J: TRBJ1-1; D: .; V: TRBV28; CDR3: CASNRGLNTEAFF; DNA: TGTGCCAGCAATCGGGGGTTGAACACTGAAGCTTTCTTT
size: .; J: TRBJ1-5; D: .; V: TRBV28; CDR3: CATPRGIKHDSNQPQHF; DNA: TGTGCCACCCCTAGGGGGATTAAGCACGATAGCAATCAGCCCCAGCATTTT
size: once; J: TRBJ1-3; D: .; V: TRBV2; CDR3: CASRRGTGNTIYF; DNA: TGTGCCAGTCGGCGAGGGACTGGAAACACCATATATTTT
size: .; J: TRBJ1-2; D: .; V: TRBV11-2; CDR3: CASSSLKDGYTF; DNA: TGTGCCAGCAGCTCACTAAAGGATGGCTACACCTTC
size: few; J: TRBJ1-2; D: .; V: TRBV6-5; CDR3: CAIEGGGRSGYTF; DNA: TGTGCCATCGAGGGAGGTGGACGGAGTGGCTACACCTTC
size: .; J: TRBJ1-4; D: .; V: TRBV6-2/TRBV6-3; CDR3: CASSQQGGDEKLFF; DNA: TGTGCCAGCAGTCAACAGGGTGGAGATGAAAAACTGTTTTTT
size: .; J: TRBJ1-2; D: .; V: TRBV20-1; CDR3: CSARQGHGYTF; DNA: TGCAGTGCTAGACAGGGGCATGGCTACACCTTC
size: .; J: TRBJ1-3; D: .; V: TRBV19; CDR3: CATYGNTIYF; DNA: TGTGCCACATATGGAAACACCATATATTTT
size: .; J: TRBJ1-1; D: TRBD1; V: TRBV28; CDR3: CATTGQGWTEAFF; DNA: TGTGCCACCACGGGACAGGGATGGACTGAAGCTTTCTTT
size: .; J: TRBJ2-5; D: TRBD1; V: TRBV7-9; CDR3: CASSLAGQVQETQYF; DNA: TGTGCCAGCAGCTTAGCCGGACAGGTTCAAGAGACCCAGTACTTC
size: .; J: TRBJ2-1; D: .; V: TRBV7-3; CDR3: CASSLGGALSNEQFF; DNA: TGTGCCAGCAGCTTAGGGGGTGCCCTTAGTAATGAGCAGTTCTTC
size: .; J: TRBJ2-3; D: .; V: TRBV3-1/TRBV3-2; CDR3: CASRETLAGTDTQYF; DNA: TGTGCCAGCAGAGAGACCCTAGCAGGCACAGATACGCAGTATTTT
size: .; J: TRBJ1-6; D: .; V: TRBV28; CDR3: CASSLGNSYNSPLHF; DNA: TGTGCCAGCAGTTTAGGCAACTCCTATAATTCACCCCTCCACTTT
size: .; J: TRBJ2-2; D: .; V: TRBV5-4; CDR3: CASSFRGGTGELFF; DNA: TGTGCCAGCAGCTTCAGGGGGGGTACCGGGGAGCTGTTTTTT
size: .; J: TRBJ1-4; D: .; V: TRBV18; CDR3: CASSPMTDIEKLFF; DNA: TGTGCCAGCTCACCAATGACGGATATTGAAAAACTGTTTTTT
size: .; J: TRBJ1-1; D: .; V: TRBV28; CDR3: CASSIRNTEAFF; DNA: TGTGCCAGCAGTATTCGGAACACTGAAGCTTTCTTT
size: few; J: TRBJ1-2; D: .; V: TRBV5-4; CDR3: CASSLSADFNYGYTF; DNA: TGTGCCAGCAGCTTAAGCGCAGATTTTAACTATGGCTACACCTTC
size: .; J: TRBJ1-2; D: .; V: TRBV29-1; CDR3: CSVVQRAGNGYTF; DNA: TGCAGCGTTGTTCAACGGGCAGGGAATGGCTACACCTTC
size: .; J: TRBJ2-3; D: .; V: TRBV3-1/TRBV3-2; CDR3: CASSQEIRDTQYF; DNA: TGTGCCAGCAGCCAAGAGATTAGGGATACGCAGTATTTT
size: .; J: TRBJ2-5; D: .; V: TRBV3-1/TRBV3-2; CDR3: CASSPRYPLAGETQYF; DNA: TGTGCCAGCAGCCCCAGATACCCCCTAGCTGGCGAGACCCAGTACTTC
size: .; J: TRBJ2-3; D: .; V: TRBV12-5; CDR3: CASGSRAGRSTDTQYF; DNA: TGTGCTAGTGGTTCGAGGGCAGGGCGTAGCACAGATACGCAGTATTTT
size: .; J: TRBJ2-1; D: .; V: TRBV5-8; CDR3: CASSHEPWGIRGEQFF; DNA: TGTGCCAGCAGCCATGAACCTTGGGGGATTCGGGGTGAGCAGTTCTTC
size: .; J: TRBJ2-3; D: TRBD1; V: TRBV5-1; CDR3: CASSTGQGADTQYF; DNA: TGCGCCAGCAGCACGGGACAGGGGGCAGATACGCAGTATTTT
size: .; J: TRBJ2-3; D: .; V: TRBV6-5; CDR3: CASSRDSASTDTQYF; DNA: TGTGCCAGCAGCCGCGACAGTGCTAGCACAGATACGCAGTATTTT
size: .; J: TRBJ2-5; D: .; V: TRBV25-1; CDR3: CASSDPGGAEETQYF; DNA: TGTGCCAGCAGTGACCCCGGGGGTGCCGAAGAGACCCAGTACTTC
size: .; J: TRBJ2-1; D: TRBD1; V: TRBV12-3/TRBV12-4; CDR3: CASSRDSYNEQFF; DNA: TGTGCCAGCAGCCGGGACAGTTACAATGAGCAGTTCTTC
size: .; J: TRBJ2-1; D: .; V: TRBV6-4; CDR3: CASRPDSSYNEQFF; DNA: TGTGCCAGCCGCCCTGACAGCTCCTACAATGAGCAGTTCTTC
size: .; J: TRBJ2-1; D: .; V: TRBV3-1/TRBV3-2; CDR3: CASSHQGREQFF; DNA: TGTGCCAGCAGCCATCAGGGAAGGGAGCAGTTCTTC
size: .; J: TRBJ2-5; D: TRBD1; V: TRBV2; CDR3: CASRGDRGHQETQYF; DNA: TGTGCCAGCAGGGGGGACAGGGGCCATCAGGAGACCCAGTACTTC
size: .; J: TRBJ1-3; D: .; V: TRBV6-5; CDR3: CASRQLSGNTIYF; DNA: TGTGCCAGCAGACAGCTCTCTGGAAACACCATATATTTT
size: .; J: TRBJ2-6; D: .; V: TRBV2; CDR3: CASSEKGHSSGANVLTF; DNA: TGTGCCAGCAGTGAAAAGGGACACAGCTCTGGGGCCAACGTCCTGACTTTC